Listed here are 14 T cell receptor beta chains from one sample, sequenced in a study of spatial heterogeneity in lung cancer (dated by TCRdb to the late 2010s). What this sample's time point label stands for: sample taken at primary tumor resection. For TCR sequencing, whole RNA was extracted from tumor and nontumor lung tissue, or from cryopreserved PBMC samples, and no cell sorting was done. Library preparation was by 5' RACE. Instrument used: NextSeq 500. The raw public data were reprocessed by TCRdb itself: fastp quality trimming at Q25, MiXCR clonotype calling, in-frame beta chains only. Rows are unified per CDR3 protein, each entry keeping the most common DNA and genes. Across this sample there are about 85,000 distinct CDR3 sequences, with 15% to 25% seen only once. The ten largest make up roughly 6% of the sample. Sequenced here: PBMCs, sampled at surgery. The source of these receptors is a male donor with early-stage non-small cell lung cancer.

The chain couples TRBV5-4 to TRBJ2-3, with 8 bases lining up with TRBD1. With V trimmed by 8 bases and J by 2 bases, 7 bases remained unmatched. Germline CDR1 is SGHNT and CDR2 is YYREEE (reference sequence). The CDR3 covers 14 residues. CDR3 nucleotide sequence: TGTGCCAGTTCCGGGACAGGATACACAGATACGCAGTATTTT. Protein: CASSGTGYTDTQYF.

This clonotype has a handful of counts. V usage is TRBV28 and J usage is TRBJ2-7; 8 bases align to TRBD2. The CDR3 length is 13 residues. Germline V lookup: CDR1 MDHEN, CDR2 SYDVKM. V shed 5 bases, J shed 5 bases, and the junction held 5 bases outside the gene matches. CDR3 in amino acids: CASSPREGNEQYF. The CDR3 DNA is TGTGCCAGCAGTCCCCGGGAGGGCAACGAGCAGTACTTC. The complete variable domain, with remaining parts taken from reference TRBV28 and TRBJ2-7, reads DVKVTQSSRYLVKRTGEKVFLECVQDMDHENMFWYRQDPGLGLRLIYFSYDVKMKEKGDIPEGYSVSREKKERFSLILESASTNQTSMYLCASSPREGNEQYFGPGTRLTVT.

About this clonotype: This may come from a read error, since a much larger clone is one base off. The V gene is TRBV28, the J gene TRBJ2-5; 7 bases map to TRBD2. The V and J ends lost 5 bases and 1 base, in that order; junction bases with no gene match: 1. The germline V gene encodes CDR1 MDHEN and CDR2 SYDVKM. This CDR3 spans 13 amino acids. CDR3 nucleotides: TGTGCCAGCAGTGGGACTATCCAAGAGACCCAGTACTTC. Amino acid sequence: CASSGTIQETQYF.

This clonotype came up a few times. The V gene is TRBV12-5, the J gene TRBJ1-1, with D hard to call. Germline CDR1 reads LGHNT; CDR2 reads FRNRAP. V lost 3 bases and J 4 bases, leaving 12 bases between the germline ends. The CDR3 contains 14 residues. In nucleotides, the CDR3 is TGTGCTAGTGGTTTAGAGGGATTTGGCACTGAAGCTTTCTTT. Translation gives CASGLEGFGTEAFF.

The J gene is TRBJ2-7, the V gene TRBV6-1, with D unresolved. V was cut by 3 bases and J by 3 bases, with 3 bases left in between. Germline CDR1 is MNHNS and CDR2 is SASEGT. This CDR3 region has 11 residues. The CDR3 coding sequence is TGTGCCAGCAGTGATCACTACGAGCAGTACTTC. It specifies CASSDHYEQYF.

This clonotype showed up just a few times. The gene calls are TRBV2 and TRBJ2-2; D gene uncertain. With 1 base removed from V and 0 bases from J, the gap between germline ends came to 6 bases. Germline values: CDR1 SNHLY, CDR2 FYNNEI. The CDR3 runs 15 residues. The CDR3 coding sequence is TGTGCCAGCAGTGAAGGGCAGACGAACACCGGGGAGCTGTTTTTT. Protein: CASSEGQTNTGELFF.

The V call is TRBV5-1, the J call TRBJ2-3, with D possibly TRBD2 on 5 matching bases. The CDR3 is made up of 15 amino acids. Germline CDR1 and CDR2: SGHRS and YFSETQ. Trimming stripped 5 bases from V and 0 bases from J, with 13 bases between. This chain's CDR3 is CASRAETYSTDTQYF. As DNA, the CDR3 is TGCGCCAGCAGAGCGGAGACTTATAGCACAGATACGCAGTATTTT.

The J gene is TRBJ2-5, the V gene TRBV7-2; the match to TRBD2 covers 7 bases. Germline CDR1 is SGHTA and CDR2 is FQGNSA. V lost 3 bases to trimming and J lost 4 bases; unmatched junction nucleotides: 8. This CDR3 comprises 15 residues. The DNA for the CDR3 is TGTGCCAGCAGCTTTGTGGGGGGGACCGGAGAGACCCAGTACTTC. Residues: CASSFVGGTGETQYF.

Many counts were recorded for this clonotype. V usage is TRBV10-3 and J usage is TRBJ1-2; 9 nucleotides agree with TRBD1. Germline values: CDR1 ENHRY, CDR2 SYGVKD. CDR3 length: 13 amino acids. Trimming cost V 3 bases and J 8 bases; bases outside gene matches: 4. For the CDR3, the DNA is TGTGCCATCAGTGACGGGACAGGGAACGGCTACACCTTC. This gives the protein CAISDGTGNGYTF.

The chain is built from TRBV4-3 and TRBJ1-3; 7 bases are shared with TRBD1. After removal of 4 bases from V and 4 bases from J, the junction contained 7 bases not matched to a gene. The CDR3 loop spans 15 amino acids. Germline assignment: CDR1 LGHNA and CDR2 YSLEER. CDR3 protein: CASSLATGSGNTIYF. The DNA for the CDR3 is TGCGCCAGCAGCCTCGCGACAGGGAGCGGAAACACCATATATTTT.

Details on this clonotype: The conserved phenylalanine or tryptophan normally closing the CDR3 is absent here, so this likely arose from a read error. The gene calls are TRBV20-1 and TRBJ1-1; D remains ambiguous. The CDR3 contains 13 residues. Deletions cut 1 base from V and 2 bases from J, with 8 bases between. Germline V gene lookup returns CDR1 DFQATT and CDR2 SNEGSKA (reference sequence). CDR3 sequence reads: CSARAVRNTEAFL. CDR3 DNA sequence: TGCAGTGCTAGAGCAGTGAGAAACACTGAAGCTTTCCTT.

This clonotype was found a few times. The chain employs TRBV2 and TRBJ2-7; D possibly corresponds to TRBD1 (6 bases). Trimming took off 7 bases at V and 0 bases at J, with 13 bases between the two ends. This CDR3 spans 14 amino acids. Germline V gene lookup returns CDR1 SNHLY and CDR2 FYNNEI. CDR3 bases: TGTGCCAGCATCGAACAGGGTCACTCCTACGAGCAGTACTTC. Amino acid sequence: CASIEQGHSYEQYF.

This clonotype was detected only a few times. This chain uses TRBV23-1 with TRBJ1-5; 8 nucleotides agree with TRBD1. TRBV23-1 belongs to the ORF category, with a function that is uncertain. Trimming took 3 bases from V and 3 from J; bases not matched to a gene: 4. This CDR3 contains 15 residues. CDR3 sequence: CASSQDRAHNQPQHF. CDR3 sequence (DNA): TGCGCCAGCAGTCAGGACAGGGCTCACAATCAGCCCCAGCATTTT.

This clonotype has just a few counts. The chain has TRBV5-1 and TRBJ1-4; maybe TRBD1 (6 bases). The CDR3 is 17 amino acids. Looked up from germline, CDR1 is SGHRS and CDR2 is YFSETQ. Trimming pared 3 bases from V and 3 bases from J, leaving 18 bases between. CDR3 nucleotides: TGCGCCAGCAGCTCACAGGCCCCCCAGGGGTCTAATGAAAAACTGTTTTTT. Protein: CASSSQAPQGSNEKLFF.